Detailed here is one TCR beta chain. Its target is unknown. Amplification used 60 Vbeta primers and 13 Jbeta primers. The method was immunoSEQ multiplex PCR; TCRdb's version includes in-frame clones alone and lacks a portion of them. This sample yields around 88,000 clones, of which around 73% are seen a single time; roughly 4.3% belongs to the top ten. This CDR3 comprises 13 residues. Looked up from germline, CDR1 is SQVTM and CDR2 is ANQGSEA. V was shortened by 7 bases and J by 0 bases, with 12 bases between the two germline ends. This specimen belongs to a study of cytomegalovirus exposure and HLA in healthy donors. Study outcomes and limitations: Reportedly, a later analysis found an Asian-associated ancestry cluster had fewer N-insertions than the roughly 630-donor mean. Researchers reported that a few CMV-associated chains were confirmed in vitro as CMV antigen-specific.

The chain links TRBV29-1 to TRBJ1-1; D not resolved. What was sequenced was PBMCs. The sequence was obtained from a woman aged 35 to 49 in good health and CMV-seropositive. The CDR3 region has the DNA TGCAGCGCCAGATGGGAGGTGAACACTGAAGCTTTCTTT. It is translated as CSARWEVNTEAFF.